This T cell receptor beta chain came from a study of blood T cell repertoires in COVID-19. As for the study in general: The United States, Italy and Spain provided the acute and convalescent COVID-19 samples. PBMCs, B-cell-depleted T cells, or T cells were the source of the cDNA or gDNA that made up the material.

Seattle enrolled patients during active infection and tracked them longitudinally. As handled by the study authors: For nucleated cells, counts were estimated from reference gene primer amplification. Assay used: immunoSEQ multiplex PCR; TCRdb lists only in-frame clones, some missing. That table is the source of V, J and clone size, and D and trimming were worked out from the DNA. The sample records 200,000 to 300,000 clones, roughly 81% being singletons. The germline CDR1 and CDR2 sequences are SGHAT and FQNNGV. Between the trimmed V and J ends, which lost 2 bases and 6 bases, there was a span of 6 bases. CDR3 length equals 12 residues.

Sequencing was done on a sample of peripheral blood. This TCR derives from a woman of 80 years or more with COVID-19, enrolled during active disease. The rearrangement uses TRBV11-2 and TRBJ2-3, with D possibly TRBD2 on 5 matching bases. CDR3 nucleotide sequence: TGTGCCAGCAGCTTATCGGGGGATACGCAGTATTTT. Its protein is CASSLSGDTQYF.